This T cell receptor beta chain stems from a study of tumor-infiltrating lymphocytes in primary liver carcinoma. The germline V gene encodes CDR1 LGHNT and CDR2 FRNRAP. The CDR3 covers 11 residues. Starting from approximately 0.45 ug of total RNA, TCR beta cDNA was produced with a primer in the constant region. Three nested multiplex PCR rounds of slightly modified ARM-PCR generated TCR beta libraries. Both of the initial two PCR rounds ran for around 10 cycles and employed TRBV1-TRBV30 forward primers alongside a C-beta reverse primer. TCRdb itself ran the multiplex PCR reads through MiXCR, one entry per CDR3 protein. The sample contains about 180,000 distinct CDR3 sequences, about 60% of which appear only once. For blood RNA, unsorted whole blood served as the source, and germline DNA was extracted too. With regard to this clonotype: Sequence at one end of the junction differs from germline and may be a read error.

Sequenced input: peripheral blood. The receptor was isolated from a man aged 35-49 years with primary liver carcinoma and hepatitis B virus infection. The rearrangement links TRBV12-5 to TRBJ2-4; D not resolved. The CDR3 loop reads CASGLEYIQHF. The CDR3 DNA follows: TGTGCTAGTGGTTTGGAGTACATTCAGCACTTC.